Following are 26 T cell receptor beta chains from one sample sequenced in a study of T-cell memory formation after mild COVID-19. TCRdb independently ran MiXCR on the 5' RACE reads; one entry per CDR3 protein. The data show fewer than 200,000 distinct CDR3 sequences, around 18% seen once. Specimen: PBMCs or a T cell subset sorted from them (not recorded which). Receptors originate from a man younger than 35 who had mild COVID-19 (a few samples of this study predate the infection). Cell type and time point are not known.

V and J are TRBV7-2 and TRBJ2-6; D is perhaps TRBD2 (5 bases). Trimming pared 2 bases from V and 0 bases from J, leaving 8 bases between. The CDR3 consists of 16 residues. Germline CDR1 is SGHTA and CDR2 is FQGNSA. CDR3 sequence: CASSLRGGSGANVLTF. For the CDR3, the DNA is TGTGCCAGCAGCTTACGCGGAGGCTCTGGGGCCAACGTCCTGACTTTC.

This clonotype was observed a handful of times. V is TRBV7-3 and J is TRBJ1-2; weak D call: TRBD1 (5 bases). Trimming cost V 5 bases and J 0 bases, with 16 bases left between them. Germline CDR1 reads SGHTA; CDR2 reads FQGTGA. This CDR3 is built from 16 residues. CDR3 nucleotides: TGTGCCAGCAGCCCATCCTACAGGCCCACTAACTATGGCTACACCTTC. Translating gives CASSPSYRPTNYGYTF.

The table lists this clonotype with a few counts. The genes are TRBV24-1 and TRBJ2-2; D might be TRBD1 (6 bases). CDR1 KGHDR and CDR2 SFDVKD come from the germline V gene. V dropped 4 bases and J dropped 1 base, with 9 bases sitting between them. The CDR3 is 15 residues long. The CDR3 loop is CATSDSGQNTGELFF. The CDR3 nucleotides read TGTGCCACCAGTGACTCGGGACAGAACACCGGGGAGCTGTTTTTT.

The chain combines TRBV2 with TRBJ2-1, with TRBD2 identical over 8 bases. V trimming: 5 bases; J trimming: 13 bases; junction bases outside the gene matches: 4. The germline CDR1 and CDR2 sequences are SNHLY and FYNNEI. CDR3 length: 11 amino acids. The CDR3 coding sequence is TGTGCCAGCAGTATAGCGGGGATCCAGTTCTTC. Residues: CASSIAGIQFF. Full variable domain (rest looked up from reference TRBV2 and TRBJ2-1): EPEVTQTPSHQVTQMGQEVILRCVPISNHLYFYWYRQILGQKVEFLVSFYNNEISEKSEIFDDQFSVERPDGSNFTLKIRSTKLEDSAMYFCASSIAGIQFFGPGTRLTVL.

This chain joins TRBV28 and TRBJ2-7, with D possibly being TRBD2 (6 bases). The CDR3 length is 13 residues. Per germline, CDR1 MDHEN and CDR2 SYDVKM. With 5 bases removed from V and 7 bases from J, the gap between germline ends came to 15 bases. CDR3 nucleotide sequence: TGTGCCAGCAGTATGGGGACGGCGGGAGAGCAGTACGTC. Encoded protein: CASSMGTAGEQYV.

The V and J genes are TRBV12-3 or TRBV12-4 and TRBJ2-2; D not resolved. The germline V and J ends were trimmed by 3 bases and 3 bases, with 5 bases remaining between them. This CDR3 is built from 13 residues. CDR3 in amino acids: CASSFQYTGELFF. As DNA, the CDR3 is TGTGCCAGCAGTTTTCAGTACACCGGGGAGCTGTTTTTT.

V is TRBV20-1 and J is TRBJ1-5, with D perhaps TRBD1 (6 bases). This CDR3 comprises 14 residues. The ends were cut back, 2 bases at V and 5 bases at J, with 13 bases in the middle. Germline V gives CDR1 DFQATT, CDR2 SNEGSKA (reference sequence). The CDR3 DNA sequence: TGCAGTGCTAGATCCGGGACAAGAGATCAGCCCCAGCATTTT. The encoded protein is CSARSGTRDQPQHF.

The chain is built from TRBV30 and TRBJ2-5; D possibly uses TRBD1 or TRBD2 (5 bases each). V lost 2 bases and J lost 2, with 9 bases in between. CDR1 and CDR2 from the germline V gene are GTSNPN and SVGIG (reference sequence). The CDR3 runs to 13 residues. The CDR3 DNA reads TGTGCCTGGAGTAGGGGAGCACAAGAGACCCAGTACTTC. This sequence encodes CAWSRGAQETQYF.

The table lists this clonotype with a few counts. The gene calls are TRBV5-1 and TRBJ1-4; D is perhaps TRBD1 (6 bases). From germline, CDR1 is SGHRS and CDR2 YFSETQ. V was clipped by 0 bases and J by 1 base, with 16 bases between them. The CDR3 is 18 residues long. The CDR3 spells CASSLGSGGVGTNEKLFF. DNA of the CDR3: TGCGCCAGCAGCTTGGGGTCTGGGGGCGTAGGAACTAATGAAAAACTGTTTTTT.

This clonotype was seen more than once but under ten times. The V call is TRBV20-1, the J call TRBJ2-3; TRBD2 is a possible D gene (6 bases). V was trimmed by 5 bases and J by 4 bases, leaving 13 bases between them. This CDR3 spans 13 amino acids. CDR1 is DFQATT, CDR2 SNEGSKA, per germline (reference sequence). The CDR3 DNA reads TGCAGTGCTCCGGGGCGGGGCCCAGATACGCAGTATTTT. Residues: CSAPGRGPDTQYF.

The CDR3 reads CASPQGGNYGYTF. CDR3 bases: TGTGCCAGCCCGCAGGGAGGTAACTATGGCTACACCTTC. V usage is TRBV21-1 and J usage is TRBJ1-2; no DNA check was done on the table's D call, TRBD1. TRBV21-1 represents a pseudogene. This CDR3 has 13 residues.

This clonotype occurred many times. This chain connects TRBV6-2 or TRBV6-3 to TRBJ2-5; D ambiguous. The ends were cut back, 8 bases at V and 1 base at J, with 11 bases in the middle. CDR3 size: 13 residues. CDR1 is MNHEY, CDR2 SVGEGT, per germline. The CDR3 DNA follows: TGTGCCAGCCGAGCACACAGCCAAGAGACCCAGTACTTC. Translated: CASRAHSQETQYF.

This clonotype was counted a few times. The V call is TRBV4-3, the J call TRBJ2-2; 10 bases map to TRBD1. Germline CDR1 and CDR2: LGHNA and YSLEER. The CDR3 consists of 21 residues. Unmatched junction bases numbered 19, after V lost 0 bases and J lost 6 bases. CDR3 DNA sequence: TGCGCCAGCAGCCAAGATCGCCCCGGGATTATGGGAGACAGGGGGCCCGGGGAGCTGTTTTTT. This sequence encodes CASSQDRPGIMGDRGPGELFF.

V and J are TRBV4-1 and TRBJ1-2; D is unresolved. V dropped 1 base and J dropped 0 bases, with 9 bases sitting between them. Germline V lookup: CDR1 MGHRA, CDR2 YSYEKL. The CDR3 consists of 15 residues. Written as DNA, the CDR3 is TGCGCCAGCAGCCAAGGTACAGCCACTAACTATGGCTACACCTTC. Translation: CASSQGTATNYGYTF.

In its sample, this clonotype was seen a few times. The chain carries TRBV7-2 and TRBJ1-2; D possibly corresponds to TRBD1 (6 bases). The CDR3 totals 15 residues. V lost 3 bases and J lost 4, with 15 bases in between. CDR1 and CDR2 (germline): SGHTA, FQGNSA. CDR3 sequence: CASSLGSGGGYGYTF. CDR3 DNA sequence: TGTGCCAGCAGCTTGGGGAGCGGAGGGGGCTATGGCTACACCTTC. The entire variable domain, with the rest obtained from reference TRBV7-2 and TRBJ1-2, is as follows: GAGVSQSPSNKVTEKGKDVELRCDPISGHTALYWYRQSLGQGLEFLIYFQGNSAPDKSGLPSDRFSAERTGGSVSTLTIQRTQQEDSAVYLCASSLGSGGGYGYTFGSGTRLTVV.

This chain links TRBV12-3 or TRBV12-4 with TRBJ1-2; D gene ambiguous. Deletions cut 4 bases from V and 4 bases from J, with 13 bases between. The CDR3 runs 14 residues. DNA for the CDR3: TGTGCCAGCAGTTCTCTGACGAGAACCTATGGCTACACCTTC. Its protein product is CASSSLTRTYGYTF.

This clonotype was observed many times. V and J are TRBV4-3 and TRBJ1-6; no clear D gene. The CDR3 length is 13 residues. Germline-derived CDR1 and CDR2 are LGHNA and YSLEER. Between the trimmed V and J ends, which lost 5 bases and 8 bases, there was a span of 10 bases. Here the CDR3 reads CASSAKADSPLHF. For the CDR3, the DNA is TGCGCCAGCAGCGCCAAGGCCGATTCACCCCTCCACTTT.

The chain couples TRBV5-1 to TRBJ1-1; unclear D gene. V was cut by 4 bases and J by 1 base, with 17 bases left in between. The CDR3 is made up of 16 amino acids. Germline V gene data show CDR1 as SGHRS and CDR2 as YFSETQ. The CDR3 bases are TGCGCCAGCAGCCCCTTAGAGCAGCGGGGGAACACTGAAGCTTTCTTT. It is translated as CASSPLEQRGNTEAFF.

There are a few counts of this clonotype. CDR3 coding DNA: TGTGCCACCAGTGATTTGCCGGGTAGCACAGATACGCAGTATTTT. Its translation: CATSDLPGSTDTQYF. This sequence joins TRBV24-1 and TRBJ2-3; D is unresolved. CDR1 is KGHDR, CDR2 SFDVKD, per germline. The CDR3 is 15 residues long. V lost 0 bases and J lost 0, with 6 bases in between.

The chain is built from TRBV3-1 and TRBJ2-7; 12 bases fit TRBD2. V shed 6 bases, J shed 4 bases, and the junction held 7 bases outside the gene matches. Germline V CDR1 and CDR2: LGHDT, YNNKEL (reference sequence). The CDR3 totals 15 residues. The CDR3 here is CASSPSGGDQYEQYF. The DNA for the CDR3 is TGTGCCAGCAGTCCTAGCGGGGGGGATCAGTACGAGCAGTACTTC.

In regard to this clonotype: The missing conserved phenylalanine or tryptophan at the end of this CDR3 makes a read error likely. The chain employs TRBV7-3 and TRBJ2-5, with D possibly TRBD1 on 5 matching bases. Germline CDR1 SGHTA, CDR2 FQGTGA. The CDR3 is made up of 13 amino acids. The CDR3 coding sequence is TGTGACAGCAGCTTAGGGGTCGGGGAGACCCAGTACTAC. Protein sequence: CDSSLGVGETQYY.

The chain combines TRBV4-1 with TRBJ1-3, with D uncertain. Trimming took 1 base from V and 4 from J, leaving 14 bases between them. From germline, CDR1 is MGHRA and CDR2 YSYEKL. The CDR3 loop spans 16 amino acids. For the CDR3, the DNA is TGCGCCAGCAGCCAAGTCGGCGGCCCGTCGGGAAACACCATATATTTT. It codes for CASSQVGGPSGNTIYF.

This rearrangement joins TRBV7-9 to TRBJ2-6; no definite D call. The CDR3 runs 13 residues. Germline V lookup: CDR1 SEHNR, CDR2 FQNEAQ (reference sequence). V was shortened by 2 bases and J by 7 bases, with 6 bases between the two germline ends. CDR3 residues: CASSLSHANVLTF. In DNA form, the CDR3 reads TGTGCCAGCAGCTTAAGCCATGCCAACGTCCTGACTTTC.

The chain employs TRBV7-2 and TRBJ1-2, with 10 bases that match TRBD1. Germline CDR1 and CDR2: SGHTA and FQGNSA. V trimming: 5 bases; J trimming: 5 bases; junction bases outside the gene matches: 5. The CDR3 is 14 residues long. The CDR3 nucleotides read TGTGCCAGCAGCGGACAGGGGGGTCGGTATGGCTACACCTTC. Its translation is CASSGQGGRYGYTF. Using reference TRBV7-2 and TRBJ1-2 for the parts outside the CDR3, the full variable domain is GAGVSQSPSNKVTEKGKDVELRCDPISGHTALYWYRQSLGQGLEFLIYFQGNSAPDKSGLPSDRFSAERTGGSVSTLTIQRTQQEDSAVYLCASSGQGGRYGYTFGSGTRLTVV.

This clonotype was seen more than once but under ten times. The V gene is TRBV7-2, the J gene TRBJ2-3, with 8 bases that match TRBD2. V lost 4 bases, J lost 4 bases, and 10 bases stayed unmatched. The CDR3 spans 16 residues. Germline values: CDR1 SGHTA, CDR2 FQGNSA. The CDR3 spells CASSYPPGGSPDTQYF. The CDR3 nucleotides are TGTGCCAGCAGCTACCCCCCGGGAGGGTCCCCAGATACGCAGTATTTT.

There are a few counts of this clonotype. V and J are TRBV2 and TRBJ2-1; D is possibly TRBD2 (6 bases). CDR3 size: 13 residues. The V gene's germline CDR1 is SNHLY and CDR2 FYNNEI. V shed 9 bases and J shed 15 bases, with 24 bases lying between them. The CDR3 reads CASQRESAMGGFF. The CDR3 region has the DNA TGTGCCAGTCAACGGGAGTCGGCAATGGGAGGGTTCTTC.